These 19 T cell receptor beta chains share one sample of origin, sequenced in a study of breast tumors, draining lymph nodes, adjacent tissues. The lymph nodes were axillary draining lymph nodes from breast cancer patients. A single record per CDR3 protein comes from TCRdb applying MiXCR to the multiplex PCR reads. The sample lists 200,000 to 300,000 distinct CDR3 sequences, under 35% occurring once. The sequenced sample consisted of axillary lymph node tissue. The source of these receptors is a female donor with breast cancer. Some clones in this sample may be carry-over from other donors' samples.

This clonotype showed up many times. The chain employs TRBV29-1 and TRBJ2-3, with 15 bases aligning to TRBD2. Looked up from germline, CDR1 is SQVTM and CDR2 is ANQGSEA. The V segment lost 7 bases and the J segment 8 bases; nucleotides outside the gene matches: 25. The CDR3 spans 20 residues. Written as DNA, the CDR3 is TGCAGCGCCCGGAGGGACATTGGGACTAGCGGGAGGCCCTTTGTGGGTACGCAGTATTTT. This sequence encodes CSARRDIGTSGRPFVGTQYF.

This clonotype showed up many times. The V and J genes are TRBV19 and TRBJ2-1; D unclear. This CDR3 spans 14 amino acids. V lost 8 bases, J lost 5 bases, and 16 bases lay in between. Germline CDR1 reads LNHDA; CDR2 reads SQIVND (reference sequence). CDR3 sequence (DNA): TGTGCCAGTGCCGTACGGCACCTAAACAATGAGCAGTTCTTC. Its translation is CASAVRHLNNEQFF. The full variable domain, completed using reference TRBV19 and TRBJ2-1, is DGGITQSPKYLFRKEGQNVTLSCEQNLNHDAMYWYRQDPGQGLRLIYYSQIVNDFQKGDIAEGYSVSREKKESFPLTVTSAQKNPTAFYLCASAVRHLNNEQFFGPGTRLTVL.

There are many counts of this clonotype. The chain has TRBV11-3 and TRBJ2-1, with TRBD2 matching over 10 bases. CDR1 and CDR2 from the germline V gene are SGHNT and YENEEA. Germline trimming cut 7 bases from V and 0 bases from J; bases unmatched to any gene: 15. The CDR3 has 19 residues. CDR3 sequence (DNA): TGTGCCAGCACCCTTATAGCGGGAGGACACGCGCGCTCCTACAATGAGCAGTTCTTC. This translates into CASTLIAGGHARSYNEQFF.

As concerns this clonotype: Possible read error: a much larger clone is one base away. The CDR3, as DNA: TGCAGTGCTAGAGACGTGCGGGAGTTCTACGAGCAGTGCTTC. It specifies CSARDVREFYEQCF. This chain connects TRBV20-1 to TRBJ2-7, with TRBD2 matching over 7 bases. In germline, CDR1 is DFQATT, CDR2 SNEGSKA (reference sequence). The CDR3 has 14 amino acids.

There are many counts of this clonotype. The genes are TRBV5-5 and TRBJ2-3, with 13 bases aligning to TRBD2. With 4 bases clipped from V and 5 bases from J, the junction kept 7 bases outside the gene matches. Germline V CDR1 and CDR2: SGHKS, YYEKEE (reference sequence). The CDR3 is 16 residues long. CDR3 region: CASSPTSGRALDTQYF. In nucleotides, the CDR3 is TGTGCCAGCAGCCCCACTAGCGGGAGGGCCTTAGATACGCAGTATTTT.

This clonotype came up many times. The chain has TRBV20-1 and TRBJ1-5; tentative D call: TRBD1 (5 bases). The CDR3 loop spans 14 amino acids. Per the germline V gene, CDR1 is DFQATT and CDR2 is SNEGSKA (reference sequence). V lost 1 base, J lost 0 bases, and 7 bases lay in between. The CDR3 sequence: CSARVDNSNQPQHF. In nucleotides, the CDR3 is TGCAGTGCTAGAGTGGACAATAGCAATCAGCCCCAGCATTTT.

With respect to this clonotype: Since no conserved phenylalanine or tryptophan closes the CDR3, a read error is the likely cause. It is unclear where the CDR3 begins or ends on the DNA, so no DNA is shown, and the CDR3 is as TCRdb lists it. V usage is TRBV7-2 and J usage is TRBJ2-7. The length of the CDR3 is 12 amino acids, counting both ends. The germline gives CDR1 SGHTA, CDR2 FQGNSA. CDR3 protein: CASSLSVDEHYS.

The table lists this clonotype with a few counts. This may stem from a read error, because a much larger clone lies one nucleotide away. The CDR3 is CASGFVTGVIYGYTF. The CDR3 DNA reads TGTGCTAGTGGTTTCGTAACAGGGGTTATCTATGGCTACACCTTC. The gene calls are TRBV12-5 and TRBJ1-2, with TRBD1 matching 7 bases. Germline CDR1 is LGHNT and CDR2 is FRNRAP. V gave up 3 bases and J gave up 4 bases; unmatched junction bases: 8. The CDR3 has 15 amino acids.

This clonotype was found many times. The V and J genes are TRBV20-1 and TRBJ1-2; D remains unclear. The V gene's germline CDR1 is DFQATT and CDR2 SNEGSKA (reference sequence). This CDR3 has 14 amino acids. Between the trimmed V and J ends, which lost 5 bases and 6 bases, there was a span of 19 bases. CDR3 amino acids: CSAPKLTPTDGYTF. As DNA, the CDR3 is TGCAGTGCTCCTAAGTTGACACCCACGGATGGCTACACCTTC.

This clonotype showed up many times. The junction differs from germline at one of its ends, possibly a read error. The CDR3 is CASSKMTGGNEQFF. Written as DNA, the CDR3 is TGTGCTAGCAGCAAAATGACAGGGGGCAATGAGCAGTTCTTC. The chain couples TRBV7-7 to TRBJ2-1; 9 positions agree with TRBD1. CDR3 length equals 14 residues. Germline loops: CDR1 SSHAT, CDR2 FNYEAQ (reference sequence).

Notes on this clonotype: It may be a read error: a sequence one base away is much more abundant. The chain is built from TRBV19 and TRBJ1-2; D uncertain. Germline loops: CDR1 LNHDA, CDR2 SQIVND (reference sequence). The CDR3 contains 13 residues. Deletions cut 5 bases from V and 5 bases from J, with 12 bases between. CDR3 DNA: TGTGCCAGTAGTGTGGGCATCGGATATGGCTACACCTTC. Its protein product is CASSVGIGYGYTF. The full variable domain, rest sourced from reference TRBV19 and TRBJ1-2, is DGGITQSPKYLFRKEGQNVTLSCEQNLNHDAMYWYRQDPGQGLRLIYYSQIVNDFQKGDIAEGYSVSREKKESFPLTVTSAQKNPTAFYLCASSVGIGYGYTFGSGTRLTVV.

This clonotype was observed at least ten times. The rearrangement links TRBV29-1 to TRBJ2-7, with a weak D call TRBD1 (5 bases). There are 13 residues in the CDR3. CDR1 SQVTM and CDR2 ANQGSEA come from the germline V gene. Trimming took 8 bases from V and 2 from J, leaving 16 bases between them. The CDR3: CSFLGLRPYEQYF. The CDR3 DNA follows: TGCAGCTTTTTGGGGCTGAGGCCCTACGAGCAGTACTTC.

In this sample, this clonotype turned up many times. The chain is built from TRBV7-6 and TRBJ2-5, with TRBD2 matching over 9 bases. CDR1 SGHVS and CDR2 FNYEAQ come from the germline V gene. This CDR3 is built from 16 residues. V gave up 6 bases and J gave up 3 bases; unmatched junction bases: 11. CDR3 sequence: CASSLTVRTSEETQYF. The CDR3 region has the DNA TGTGCCAGCAGTCTTACAGTCAGGACTAGCGAAGAGACCCAGTACTTC. Combining the CDR3 with reference TRBV7-6 and TRBJ2-5 gives the whole variable domain GAGVSQSPRYKVTKRGQDVALRCDPISGHVSLYWYRQALGQGPEFLTYFNYEAQQDKSGLPNDRFSAERPEGSISTLTIQRTEQRDSAMYRCASSLTVRTSEETQYFGPGTRLLVL.

Concerning this clonotype: With a much larger clone just one base away, this may be a read error. The gene calls are TRBV24-1 and TRBJ1-5; tentatively, D is TRBD1 (5 bases). Trimming pared 0 bases from V and 5 bases from J, leaving 25 bases between. The CDR3 loop spans 20 amino acids. The germline V gene has CDR1 KGHDR and CDR2 SFDVKD. CDR3 protein: CATSDLGQGTSPSGDQPQHF. The CDR3 DNA is TGTGCCACCAGTGATTTGGGCCAGGGTACATCCCCATCGGGCGATCAGCCCCAGCATTTT.

About this clonotype: A clone one base away is much larger, so this may be a read error. V gene TRBV19 combines with J gene TRBJ2-5; 12 nucleotides align to TRBD2. Germline V lookup: CDR1 LNHDA, CDR2 SQIVND (reference sequence). CDR3 length: 17 residues. Losses at the gene ends were 5 bases for V and 9 bases for J; bases not matched to a gene: 16. In DNA form, the CDR3 reads TGTGCCAGTAGTCCACGGACTAGCGGGATAATCTTCGAGTCCCAGTACTTC. As protein: CASSPRTSGIIFESQYF. Full variable domain (rest looked up from reference TRBV19 and TRBJ2-5): DGGITQSPKYLFRKEGQNVTLSCEQNLNHDAMYWYRQDPGQGLRLIYYSQIVNDFQKGDIAEGYSVSREKKESFPLTVTSAQKNPTAFYLCASSPRTSGIIFESQYFGPGTRLLVL.

Concerning this clonotype itself: One junction end does not reproduce the germline sequence, and a read error may be involved. The rearrangement uses TRBV5-1 and TRBJ1-5; D may be TRBD1 (6 bases). Germline CDR1 SGHRS, CDR2 YFSETQ. CDR3 size: 15 residues. CDR3 sequence: CASSPTTGGHQPQHF. The DNA for the CDR3 is TGCGCCAGCAGCCCCACGACAGGAGGCCATCAGCCCCAGCACTTT.

This clonotype was found once. In nucleotides, the CDR3 is TGCAGTGCTAGTCAGGGCAGAAGAGTTGCCGAGACCCAGTACTTC. Its translation: CSASQGRRVAETQYF. V usage is TRBV20-1 and J usage is TRBJ2-5, with D possibly TRBD1 on 5 matching bases. V was pared by 3 bases and J by 5 bases, with 19 bases between. Germline values: CDR1 DFQATT, CDR2 SNEGSKA (reference sequence). CDR3 length: 15 residues.

Ten or more counts support this clonotype. The chain employs TRBV15 and TRBJ1-4; TRBD1 is a possible D gene (5 bases). CDR3 length: 15 residues. Germline loops: CDR1 LNHNV, CDR2 YYDKDF (reference sequence). V lost 0 bases and J 7 bases, leaving 12 bases between the germline ends. CDR3 protein: CATSRDRVYSEKLFF. The CDR3, as DNA: TGTGCCACCAGCAGAGACAGGGTATACAGTGAAAAACTGTTTTTT. Variable domain in full (rest from reference TRBV15 and TRBJ1-4): DAMVIQNPRYQVTQFGKPVTLSCSQTLNHNVMYWYQQKSSQAPKLLFHYYDKDFNNEADTPDNFQSRRPNTSFCFLDIRSPGLGDTAMYLCATSRDRVYSEKLFFGSGTQLSVL.

This clonotype was recorded at least ten times. The chain uses TRBV20-1 and TRBJ1-5; no firm D call. The CDR3 is made up of 14 amino acids. V was clipped by 5 bases and J by 4 bases, with 15 bases between them. Germline CDR1 reads DFQATT; CDR2 reads SNEGSKA (reference sequence). Written as DNA, the CDR3 is TGCAGTGCTTTTGACGGGGTAGCTAATCAGCCCCAGCATTTT. This encodes CSAFDGVANQPQHF.